This T cell receptor beta chain stems from a study of blood T cell repertoires in COVID-19. The CDR3 is made up of 14 amino acids. V lost 0 bases and J 5 bases, leaving 9 bases between the germline ends. CDR1 is SGHAT and CDR2 is FQNNGV in the germline V gene. The assay was immunoSEQ multiplex PCR, and TCRdb's table has in-frame clones only and misses some. The data contain some 260,000 clones, about 68% of them seen just once; the ten biggest clones take up 3% to 3.5%. This TCR came from a woman older than 75 with acute or convalescent COVID-19. The gene calls are TRBV11-2 and TRBJ2-3; unclear D gene. Material: peripheral blood. The CDR3 DNA follows: TGTGCCAGCAGCTTAGAGCCCTTGAGAGATACGCAGTATTTT. Protein product: CASSLEPLRDTQYF.